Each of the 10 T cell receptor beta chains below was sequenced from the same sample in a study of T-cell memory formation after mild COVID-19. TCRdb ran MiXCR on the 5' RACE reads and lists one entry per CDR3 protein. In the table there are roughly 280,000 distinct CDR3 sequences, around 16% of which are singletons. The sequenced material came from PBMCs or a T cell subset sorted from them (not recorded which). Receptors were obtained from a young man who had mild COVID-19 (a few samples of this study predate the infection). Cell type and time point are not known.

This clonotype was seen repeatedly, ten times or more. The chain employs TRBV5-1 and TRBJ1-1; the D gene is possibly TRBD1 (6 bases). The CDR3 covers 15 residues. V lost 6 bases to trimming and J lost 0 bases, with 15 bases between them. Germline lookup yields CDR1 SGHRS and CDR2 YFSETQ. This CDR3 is CASTDRQGMNTEAFF. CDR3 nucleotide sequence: TGCGCCAGCACTGATCGGCAGGGGATGAACACTGAAGCTTTCTTT.

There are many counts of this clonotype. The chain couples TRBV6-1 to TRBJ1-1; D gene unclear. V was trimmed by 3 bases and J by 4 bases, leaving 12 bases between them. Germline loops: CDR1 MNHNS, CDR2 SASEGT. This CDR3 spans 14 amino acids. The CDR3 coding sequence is TGTGCCAGCAGTGACGATATATGGAGCACTGAAGCTTTCTTT. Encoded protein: CASSDDIWSTEAFF.

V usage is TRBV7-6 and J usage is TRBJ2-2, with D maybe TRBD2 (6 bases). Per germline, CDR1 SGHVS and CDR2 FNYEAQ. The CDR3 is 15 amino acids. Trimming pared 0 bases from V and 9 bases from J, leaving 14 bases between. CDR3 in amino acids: CASSLALGGNRELFF. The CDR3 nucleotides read TGTGCCAGCAGCTTAGCGCTTGGGGGGAACCGGGAGCTGTTTTTT.

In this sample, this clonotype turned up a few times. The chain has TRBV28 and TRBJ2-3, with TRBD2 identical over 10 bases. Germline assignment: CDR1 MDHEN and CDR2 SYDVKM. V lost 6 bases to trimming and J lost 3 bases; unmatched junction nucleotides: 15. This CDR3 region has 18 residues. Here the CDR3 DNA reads TGTGCCAGCAGCCCTCAGCGGGGGGGCTCATGGGTAACAGATACGCAGTATTTT. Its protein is CASSPQRGGSWVTDTQYF.

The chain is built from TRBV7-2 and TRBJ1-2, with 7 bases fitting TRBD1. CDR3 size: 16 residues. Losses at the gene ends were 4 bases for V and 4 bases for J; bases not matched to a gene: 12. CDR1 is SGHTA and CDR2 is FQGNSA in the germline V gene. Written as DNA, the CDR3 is TGTGCCAGCAGCTCCGAGAGGGGGCGCGTAAGCTATGGCTACACCTTC. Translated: CASSSERGRVSYGYTF.

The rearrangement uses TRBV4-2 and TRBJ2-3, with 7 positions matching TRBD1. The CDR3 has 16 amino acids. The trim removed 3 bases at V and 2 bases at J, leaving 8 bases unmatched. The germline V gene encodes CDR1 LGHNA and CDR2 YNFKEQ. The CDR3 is CASSQSEGAYTDTQYF. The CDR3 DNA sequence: TGTGCCAGCAGCCAGTCCGAGGGGGCCTACACAGATACGCAGTATTTT.

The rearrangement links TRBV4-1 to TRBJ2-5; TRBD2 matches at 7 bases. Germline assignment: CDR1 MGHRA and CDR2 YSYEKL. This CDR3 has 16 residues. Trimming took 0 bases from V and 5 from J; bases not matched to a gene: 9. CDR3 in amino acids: CASSQDRGTTPETQYF. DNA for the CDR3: TGCGCCAGCAGCCAAGATCGGGGGACTACCCCCGAGACCCAGTACTTC.

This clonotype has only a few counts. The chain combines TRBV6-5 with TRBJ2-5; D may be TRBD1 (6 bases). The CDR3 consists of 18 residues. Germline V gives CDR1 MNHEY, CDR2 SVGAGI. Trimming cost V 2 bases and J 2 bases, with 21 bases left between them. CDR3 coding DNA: TGTGCCAGCAGTTACACTCCCCCCGGACAGCCGAATCAAGAGACCCAGTACTTC. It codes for CASSYTPPGQPNQETQYF.

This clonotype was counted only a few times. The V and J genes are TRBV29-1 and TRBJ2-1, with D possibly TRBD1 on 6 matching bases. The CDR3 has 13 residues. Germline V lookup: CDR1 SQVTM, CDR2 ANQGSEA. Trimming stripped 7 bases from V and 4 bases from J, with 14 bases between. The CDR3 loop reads CSGGRTAYNEQFF. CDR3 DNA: TGCAGCGGGGGGCGGACAGCTTACAATGAGCAGTTCTTC.

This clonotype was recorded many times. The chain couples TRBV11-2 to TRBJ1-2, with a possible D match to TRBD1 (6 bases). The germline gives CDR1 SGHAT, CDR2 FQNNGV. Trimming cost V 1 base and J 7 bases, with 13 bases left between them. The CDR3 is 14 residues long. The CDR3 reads CASSLVPGDGGYTF. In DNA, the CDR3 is TGTGCCAGCAGCTTAGTCCCAGGGGATGGTGGCTACACCTTC.